This T cell receptor beta chain was found in a study of CD8 T cells in ankylosing spondylitis. Regarding the study as a whole: For ankylosing spondylitis blood, a TCR beta motif of 7 or 8 highly homologous variants appeared characteristic. Prior literature has documented some motif variants in synovial fluid and blood from reactive arthritis.

The CDR3 contains 17 residues. The trim removed 7 bases at V and 1 base at J, leaving 12 bases unmatched. Germline loops: CDR1 DFQATT, CDR2 SNEGSKA (reference sequence). Concerning this clonotype itself: No antigen is known for it.

By quantitative 5'-RACE with molecular barcodes, the TCR beta libraries were made. A single record per CDR3 protein comes from TCRdb applying MiXCR to the 5' RACE reads. The sample consists of 300,000 to 400,000 distinct CDR3 sequences, around 24% of them appearing once. The clonotype originates from a male donor with ankylosing spondylitis. The rearrangement uses TRBV20-1 and TRBJ2-3; the match to TRBD2 covers 12 bases. Sequencing was performed on blood, either unsorted or a sorted T cell fraction (not recorded which). CDR3 nucleotides: TGCAGTGTCGGTCTAGCGGGAGGGCCGGGGGGCACAGATACGCAGTATTTT. Residues: CSVGLAGGPGGTDTQYF.